The sequence of this T cell receptor beta chain was determined in a study of T cell responses to AZD1222 COVID-19 vaccine. For the study at large: Analyses pooled second doses at about 4 or about 12 weeks. General study points: At 160-218 and 743-854, vaccine-associated CD4 TCRs were dominant, and they spanned spike. Seropositivity was recorded at baseline in only 5 or 6 AZD1222 recipients. Repertoires were obtained only post-peak T cell response.

The protocol was immunoSEQ multiplex PCR, while the TCRdb copy is restricted to in-frame clones and leaves out a portion. The sample contains over 120,000 clones, 80% to 95% of which appear only once. This clone appeared a few times. No antigen is known for it. This CDR3 region has 15 residues. The ends lost 3 bases at V and 3 bases at J; junction bases unmatched: 7. CDR1 is LNHDA, CDR2 SQIVND, per germline (reference sequence). The sequence came from an adult in good health. J is TRBJ1-2 and V is TRBV19; 7 bases map to TRBD1. The material was peripheral blood, obtained on day 0 of AZD1222 vaccination. CDR3 region: CASSMGGTADYGYTF. CDR3 in DNA: TGTGCCAGTAGTATGGGGGGGACAGCAGACTATGGCTACACCTTC.